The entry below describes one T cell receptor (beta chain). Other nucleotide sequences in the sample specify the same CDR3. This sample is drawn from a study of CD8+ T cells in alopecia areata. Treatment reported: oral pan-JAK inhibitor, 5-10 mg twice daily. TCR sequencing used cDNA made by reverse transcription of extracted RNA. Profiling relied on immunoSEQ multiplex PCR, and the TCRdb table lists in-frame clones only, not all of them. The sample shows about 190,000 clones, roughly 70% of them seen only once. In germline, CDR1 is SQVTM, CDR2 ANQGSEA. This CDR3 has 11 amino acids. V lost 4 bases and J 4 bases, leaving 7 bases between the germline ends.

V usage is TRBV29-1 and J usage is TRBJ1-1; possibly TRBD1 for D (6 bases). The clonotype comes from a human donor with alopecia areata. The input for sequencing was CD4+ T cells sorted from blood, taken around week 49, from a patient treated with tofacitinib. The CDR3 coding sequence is TGCAGCGTTGCAGGGGCCACTGAAGCTTTCTTT. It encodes CSVAGATEAFF. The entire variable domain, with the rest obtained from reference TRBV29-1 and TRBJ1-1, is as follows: SAVISQKPSRDICQRGTSLTIQCQVDSQVTMMFWYRQQPGQSLTLIATANQGSEATYESGFVIDKFPISRPNLTFSTLTVSNMSPEDSSIYLCSVAGATEAFFGQGTRLTVV.